The next 13 T cell receptor beta chains were all read from a single sample in a study of blood T cells in healthy people across ages. The use of a sample-barcoded 5' primer and a J-beta primer mix characterized a second PCR of about 6 to 11 cycles. Each CDR3 protein is one row after TCRdb ran MiXCR on the 5' RACE reads. The sample includes roughly 800,000 distinct CDR3 sequences, 58% of them seen just once. Sequencing was carried out using blood. These receptors came from a man aged 25 to 40 in good health.

The genes are TRBV7-6 and TRBJ2-7; the D gene is possibly TRBD1 (5 bases). CDR1 and CDR2 (germline): SGHVS, FNYEAQ. The CDR3 covers 13 residues. The V end was cut by 5 bases, the J end by 7 bases, with 15 bases between. The CDR3 DNA reads as TGTGCCAGCAGCCAGGACATCCCTAGTGAGCAGTACTTC. Translating it yields CASSQDIPSEQYF.

The chain carries TRBV27 and TRBJ1-2, with D hard to call. CDR3 size: 12 residues. Germline assignment: CDR1 MNHEY and CDR2 SMNVEV (reference sequence). Deletions cut 5 bases from V and 9 bases from J, with 13 bases between. CDR3 DNA: TGTGCCAGCAGTCCTCAAGGTTGGAGCTACACCTTC. Translating gives CASSPQGWSYTF.

The chain uses TRBV5-1 and TRBJ2-5; D gene uncertain. Trimming shortened V by 5 bases and J by 1 base, and 9 bases separated the two germline ends. Germline V gene sequence: CDR1 SGHRS, CDR2 YFSETQ. The CDR3 runs to 13 residues. The CDR3 DNA follows: TGCGCCAGCAGAGCCGATAGCCAAGAGACCCAGTACTTC. This translates into CASRADSQETQYF.

Note on this clonotype: The junction does not match germline at one end; this may be a read error. The V and J genes are TRBV11-2 and TRBJ2-5; 8 bases are shared with TRBD1. The length of the CDR3 is 14 residues. Germline V lookup: CDR1 SGHAT, CDR2 FQNNGV. This CDR3 is CASSTGEWQEIQYF. The CDR3 DNA reads as TGTGCCAGCTCGACAGGGGAATGGCAAGAGATCCAGTACTTC.

The chain has TRBV9 and TRBJ2-6; 8 positions match TRBD1. J lost 6 bases, V lost 4 bases, and 6 bases had no gene match. The CDR3 extends over 15 amino acids. CDR1 and CDR2 from the germline V gene are SGDLS and YYNGEE. This CDR3 reads CASSPRQGKANVLTF. The CDR3 coding sequence is TGTGCCAGCAGCCCACGACAGGGGAAGGCCAACGTCCTGACTTTC. Full variable domain (missing parts from reference TRBV9 and TRBJ2-6): DSGVTQTPKHLITATGQRVTLRCSPRSGDLSVYWYQQSLDQGLQFLIQYYNGEERAKGNILERFSAQQFPDLHSELNLSSLELGDSALYFCASSPRQGKANVLTFGAGSRLTVL.

The chain is built from TRBV20-1 and TRBJ2-3; 7 bases fit TRBD2. This CDR3 is 18 amino acids long. Looked up from germline, CDR1 is DFQATT and CDR2 is SNEGSKA (reference sequence). With 2 bases clipped from V and 1 base from J, the junction kept 15 bases outside the gene matches. CDR3 nucleotide sequence: TGCAGTGCTAGAACCCCATTCCTTTTACGGGAGGGCACAGATACGCAGTATTTT. Translation: CSARTPFLLREGTDTQYF.

The chain couples TRBV2 to TRBJ2-5; TRBD2 matches 7 bases. CDR1 SNHLY and CDR2 FYNNEI come from the germline V gene. CDR3 size: 14 residues. Trimming at V came to 6 bases and at J to 4 bases, leaving 8 bases not matched to a gene. The CDR3 reads CASSPGSSGETQYF. The CDR3 DNA reads TGTGCCAGCAGCCCGGGGTCTAGCGGAGAGACCCAGTACTTC.

This rearrangement joins TRBV28 to TRBJ1-6; the D gene is possibly TRBD1 (6 bases). Germline lookup yields CDR1 MDHEN and CDR2 SYDVKM. The V gene lost 6 bases and the J gene lost 7 bases, with 13 bases spanning the gap. This CDR3 comprises 14 residues. CDR3 coding DNA: TGTGCCAGCAGACCCGACAGGTCCAATTCACCCCTCCACTTT. Protein: CASRPDRSNSPLHF.

In this sample, this clonotype turned up a few times. The chain uses TRBV13 and TRBJ1-4, with 8 bases aligning to TRBD1. V shed 5 bases and J 6 bases; nucleotides not matched to a gene: 2. From germline, CDR1 is PRHDT and CDR2 FYEKMQ (reference sequence). The CDR3 is made up of 13 amino acids. The DNA of the CDR3 is TGTGCCAGCAGCCCGACAGGGGATGAAAAACTGTTTTTT. This gives the protein CASSPTGDEKLFF.

This chain joins TRBV6-5 and TRBJ2-7; TRBD1 matches at 9 bases. CDR3 length: 15 amino acids. V gave up 5 bases and J gave up 2 bases; unmatched junction bases: 7. The germline CDR1 and CDR2 sequences are MNHEY and SVGAGI. The CDR3 here is CASSDRDRDAYEQYF. The CDR3 DNA reads as TGTGCCAGCAGTGACCGGGACAGGGACGCCTACGAGCAGTACTTC.

The chain combines TRBV7-9 with TRBJ2-5, with 9 positions matching TRBD1. The end of the DNA fits TRBJ2-7 better, so the J call may be wrong. The length of the CDR3 is 14 residues. Germline V gives CDR1 SEHNR, CDR2 FQNEAQ (reference sequence). CDR3 sequence: CASRITGGRDEQYF. The CDR3 coding sequence is TGTGCCAGCAGGATCACAGGGGGCAGGGACGAGCAGTACTTC.

The gene calls are TRBV20-1 and TRBJ2-5; D unresolved. The CDR3 is 13 amino acids. Germline-derived CDR1 and CDR2 are DFQATT and SNEGSKA (reference sequence). The ends were cut back, 1 base at V and 5 bases at J, with 11 bases in the middle. CDR3 protein: CSARVKGLETQYF. CDR3 DNA: TGCAGTGCTAGAGTCAAAGGGTTGGAGACCCAGTACTTC.

The CDR3 spells CSGRGQNYGYTF. CDR3 in DNA: TGCAGCGGACGGGGCCAGAACTATGGCTACACCTTC. The chain combines TRBV29-1 with TRBJ1-2; the D gene is possibly TRBD1 (5 bases). CDR1 is SQVTM and CDR2 is ANQGSEA in the germline V gene. V was trimmed by 7 bases and J by 2 bases, leaving 11 bases between them. This CDR3 has 12 residues.